The 17 T cell receptor beta chains in this list originate from one sample, sequenced in a study of T cells in localized non-small cell lung cancer. Generated by immunoSEQ multiplex PCR, the TCRdb table keeps only in-frame clones and is missing some. The sample has 2,500 or so clones, roughly two fifths seen once. This sample comprised lung tumor tissue, obtained before any cancer treatment. The receptors originated from a male donor aged 60 or over with stage I squamous cell lung carcinoma.

There are a few counts of this clone. The V gene is TRBV18, the J gene TRBJ1-2, with D unresolved. Trimming removed 2 bases from V and 1 base from J, with 8 bases in between. Germline V gene data show CDR1 as KGHSH and CDR2 as LQKENI. CDR3 size: 14 residues. The CDR3 nucleotides are TGTGCCAGCTCACCAGGACCCAGTAACTATGGCTACACCTTC. It encodes CASSPGPSNYGYTF.

This clone was observed a handful of times. The chain couples TRBV9 to TRBJ1-2, with a weak D call TRBD1 (5 bases). Germline assignment: CDR1 SGDLS and CDR2 YYNGEE. The CDR3 is 15 amino acids. Trimming removed 4 bases from V and 2 bases from J, with 15 bases in between. As DNA, the CDR3 is TGTGCCAGCAGCTTTGGGGGGTCCTCGAACTATGGCTACACCTTC. Its translation is CASSFGGSSNYGYTF.

The rearrangement joins TRBV30 to TRBJ2-3, with 7 bases lining up with TRBD1. With 1 base clipped from V and 3 bases from J, the junction kept 7 bases outside the gene matches. Per germline, CDR1 GTSNPN and CDR2 SVGIG (reference sequence). CDR3 length: 15 residues. In nucleotides, the CDR3 is TGTGCCTGGAGTGCTCAAGACAGGGTTACAGATACGCAGTATTTT. The encoded protein is CAWSAQDRVTDTQYF.

This clone showed up just a few times. J is TRBJ1-1 and V is TRBV9; D is ambiguous. The V end was cut by 0 bases, the J end by 9 bases, with 9 bases between. Germline-derived CDR1 and CDR2 are SGDLS and YYNGEE. CDR3 size: 12 residues. The CDR3: CASSVAEGKAFF. The CDR3 DNA reads TGTGCCAGCAGCGTAGCTGAGGGAAAAGCTTTCTTT.

The CDR3, as DNA: TGTGCCAGTAGTCTTCGGGGGAATAGCAATCAGCCCCAGCATTTT. It translates to CASSLRGNSNQPQHF. The chain joins TRBV19 to TRBJ1-5; perhaps TRBD1 as D (5 bases). Trimming stripped 5 bases from V and 0 bases from J, with 11 bases between. The CDR3 covers 15 residues. Germline CDR1 and CDR2: LNHDA and SQIVND (reference sequence).

In this sample, this clone turned up a few times. The rearrangement links TRBV30 to TRBJ2-7; 7 bases are a match to TRBD1. This CDR3 has 12 residues. Germline CDR1 is GTSNPN and CDR2 is SVGIG (reference sequence). The ends lost 2 bases at V and 6 bases at J; junction bases unmatched: 4. CDR3 region: CAWSSQGVEQYF. Here the CDR3 DNA reads TGTGCCTGGAGTTCGCAGGGGGTCGAGCAGTACTTC. Using reference TRBV30 and TRBJ2-7 for the parts outside the CDR3, the full variable domain is SQTIHQWPATLVQPVGSPLSLECTVEGTSNPNLYWYRQAAGRGLQLLFYSVGIGQISSEVPQNLSASRPQDRQFILSSKKLLLSDSGFYLCAWSSQGVEQYFGPGTRLTVT.

This clone was recorded a few times. The CDR3 end falls 1 residue outside the read, so it is completed with the germline J gene. The V and J genes are TRBV6-1 and TRBJ1-1; 7 bases are shared with TRBD1. The J segment lost 3 bases and the V segment lost 1 base, leaving 2 bases of the junction unmatched. The germline gives CDR1 MNHNS, CDR2 SASEGT. The CDR3 consists of 14 residues. The CDR3 loop is CASSEDRGDTEAFF. The part of the CDR3 DNA that was read is TGTGCCAGCAGTGAAGACAGGGGTGACACTGAAGCTTTC.

The chain couples TRBV12-5 to TRBJ2-5; D is possibly TRBD1 (6 bases). V was trimmed by 6 bases and J by 4 bases, leaving 9 bases between them. Looked up from germline, CDR1 is LGHNT and CDR2 is FRNRAP. The CDR3 contains 12 residues. CDR3 amino acids: CASGTGRETQYF. The CDR3, as DNA: TGTGCTAGTGGAACAGGGAGAGAGACCCAGTACTTC.

Relative to its sample, this clone is medium-sized (0.01 to 0.1%). The rearrangement joins TRBV6-8 to TRBJ2-6; D might be TRBD1 or TRBD2, each matching 5 bases. Germline loops: CDR1 MNHGY, CDR2 SAAAGT. The V and J ends lost 2 bases and 2 bases respectively, with 7 bases between them. This CDR3 is 15 amino acids long. CDR3 nucleotide sequence: TGTGCCAGCAGTTACGAGGGGACTGGGGCCAACGTCCTGACTTTC. Its protein is CASSYEGTGANVLTF.

The chain employs TRBV15 and TRBJ1-2; weak D call: TRBD1 (6 bases). The CDR3 loop spans 15 amino acids. Germline V lookup: CDR1 LNHNV, CDR2 YYDKDF (reference sequence). V was pared by 1 base and J by 2 bases, with 11 bases between. In DNA, the CDR3 is TGTGCCACCAGCAGAGTGAACAGGGCAAACTATGGCTACACCTTC. Translating gives CATSRVNRANYGYTF. The full variable domain, in which reference TRBV15 and TRBJ1-2 provide the parts outside the CDR3, is DAMVIQNPRYQVTQFGKPVTLSCSQTLNHNVMYWYQQKSSQAPKLLFHYYDKDFNNEADTPDNFQSRRPNTSFCFLDIRSPGLGDTAMYLCATSRVNRANYGYTFGSGTRLTVV.

V usage is TRBV10-2 and J usage is TRBJ2-5, with D perhaps TRBD2 (5 bases). Deletions cut 0 bases from V and 1 base from J, with 12 bases between. This CDR3 has 16 residues. Germline V gene data show CDR1 as WSHSY and CDR2 as SAAADI. CDR3 in amino acids: CASSESAGSAQETQYF. The CDR3 coding sequence is TGCGCCAGCAGTGAGTCGGCTGGGAGTGCCCAAGAGACCCAGTACTTC.

This clone was detected only a few times. CDR3 sequence: CASGGFGVEETQYF. DNA for the CDR3: TGTGCCAGCGGGGGTTTCGGGGTCGAGGAGACCCAGTACTTC. The chain uses TRBV9 and TRBJ2-5; D is tentatively TRBD1 or TRBD2 (5 bases each). Germline loops: CDR1 SGDLS, CDR2 YYNGEE. Trimming cost V 7 bases and J 5 bases, with 18 bases left between them. The CDR3 covers 14 residues.

The chain has TRBV29-1 and TRBJ1-2; no clear D gene. V lost 0 bases and J 3 bases, leaving 23 bases between the germline ends. The CDR3 runs to 18 residues. Germline V gene lookup returns CDR1 SQVTM and CDR2 ANQGSEA. Here the CDR3 DNA reads TGCAGCGTTGAAGATGAGGAAAGTGATATGGATTGGTACTATGGCTACACCTTC. Protein sequence: CSVEDEESDMDWYYGYTF.

This clone is large. This rearrangement joins TRBV28 to TRBJ1-2; 7 bases are a match to TRBD1. CDR1 MDHEN and CDR2 SYDVKM come from the germline V gene. After removal of 6 bases from V and 7 bases from J, the junction contained 14 bases not matched to a gene. This CDR3 spans 15 amino acids. CDR3: CASSTLTGRSAGYTF. DNA of the CDR3: TGTGCCAGCAGCACCCTGACAGGGAGAAGTGCTGGCTACACCTTC.

The V gene is TRBV5-1, the J gene TRBJ1-4, with TRBD1 identical over 9 bases. The junction had 11 bases not matched to a gene; V was cut back by 4 bases and J by 7 bases. CDR1 and CDR2 from the germline V gene are SGHRS and YFSETQ. This CDR3 has 16 amino acids. The CDR3 here is CASSISGQGSGEKLFF. CDR3 nucleotide sequence: TGCGCCAGCAGCATTTCGGGACAGGGTAGTGGTGAAAAACTGTTTTTT. Full variable domain (rest looked up from reference TRBV5-1 and TRBJ1-4): KAGVTQTPRYLIKTRGQQVTLSCSPISGHRSVSWYQQTPGQGLQFLFEYFSETQRNKGNFPGRFSGRQFSNSRSEMNVSTLELGDSALYLCASSISGQGSGEKLFFGSGTQLSVL.

This clone was seen just once. The chain combines TRBV12-5 with TRBJ2-1; D ambiguous. This CDR3 has 13 amino acids. The V end lost 5 bases, the J end lost 7 bases, and 12 bases lay between the germline ends. Germline CDR1 and CDR2: LGHNT and FRNRAP. The CDR3 DNA reads as TGTGCTAGTGGTCCAACCTCAAGGAATGAGCAGTTCTTC. Its protein is CASGPTSRNEQFF.

This clone is labeled as medium-sized. The V call is TRBV1, the J call TRBJ2-5; whether TRBD1, the table's D call, matches the DNA was not checked. TRBV1 is deemed a pseudogene. The CDR3 contains 17 residues. As DNA, the CDR3 is TGCGCCAGCAGCACTGACGGGACAACAAATTACCAAGAGACCCAGTACTTC. It yields the protein CASSTDGTTNYQETQYF.